Listed below are T cell receptor beta chains from one sample, sequenced in a study of blood T cell repertoires in COVID-19. Sequencing used immunoSEQ multiplex PCR; TCRdb keeps in-frame clones, though not all of them. The table records around 250,000 clones, 65% to 85% of them present only once. The sequencing input was peripheral blood. The receptor set was obtained from a middle-aged man with active or convalescent COVID-19. Both conserved end residues are part of each CDR3. Each record gives: V gene, clone size, J gene, D gene, CDR3 protein, CDR3 DNA. D genes are given only for firm matches. Clone sizes are given selectively: once, few, many, or a class where the clone is expanded.

>TRBV5-5|-|TRBJ1-1|-
CASSPGGENTEAFF
TGTGCCAGCAGCCCCGGAGGGGAGAACACTGAAGCTTTCTTT
>TRBV2|-|TRBJ1-3|-
CASSMTGDSGNTIYF
TGTGCCAGCAGTATGACGGGAGATTCTGGAAACACCATATATTTT
>TRBV11-3|-|TRBJ2-1|TRBD2
CASTLAGEGGNEQFF
TGTGCCAGCACACTAGCGGGAGAGGGAGGCAATGAGCAGTTCTTC
>TRBV11-2|-|TRBJ2-5|-
CASAVSQETQYF
TGTGCCAGCGCGGTGTCTCAAGAGACCCAGTACTTC
>TRBV27|many|TRBJ1-6|-
CASSLGGYSPLHF
TGTGCCAGCAGTTTAGGCGGGTATTCACCCCTCCACTTT
>TRBV5-1|few|TRBJ2-1|-
CASSFPPRGSYNEQFF
TGCGCCAGCAGCTTCCCACCACGAGGGTCCTACAATGAGCAGTTCTTC
>TRBV5-1|-|TRBJ1-2|TRBD1
CASSLGGQELGGYTF
TGCGCCAGCAGCTTGGGGGGACAGGAGCTGGGCGGCTACACCTTC
>TRBV18|once|TRBJ2-1|TRBD2
CASSRDPTSGSNNEQFF
TGTGCCAGCTCCCGCGACCCGACTAGCGGGTCGAACAATGAGCAGTTCTTC
>TRBV24-1|-|TRBJ1-3|TRBD1
CATSDTGGAGNTIYF
TGTGCCACCAGTGACACAGGGGGCGCCGGAAACACCATATATTTT
>TRBV7-2|-|TRBJ2-4|TRBD2
CASSLSSGSFDIQYF
TGTGCCAGCAGCTTATCGAGCGGGAGTTTTGACATTCAGTACTTC
>TRBV19|once|TRBJ2-1|-
CASSTTESYNEQFF
TGTGCCAGTAGTACTACCGAGTCCTACAATGAGCAGTTCTTC
>TRBV3-1/TRBV3-2|-|TRBJ1-2|-
CASSQASSGRGNGYTF
TGTGCCAGCAGCCAAGCTTCGTCCGGCAGGGGAAATGGCTACACCTTC
>TRBV2|once|TRBJ2-3|TRBD2
CASSEQTSGITDTQYF
TGTGCCAGCAGTGAACAAACTAGCGGTATCACAGATACGCAGTATTTT
>TRBV9|-|TRBJ2-2|TRBD1
CASSVAGGNTGELFF
TGTGCCAGCAGCGTAGCAGGGGGGAACACCGGGGAGCTGTTTTTT
>TRBV6-2/TRBV6-3|-|TRBJ1-5|TRBD1
CASSPSGTGNQPQHF
TGTGCCAGCAGTCCATCCGGGACAGGGAATCAGCCCCAGCATTTT
>TRBV7-2|-|TRBJ2-1|TRBD1
CASSYDSTGGGRNEQFF
TGTGCCAGCAGCTACGACTCCACAGGGGGCGGTAGGAATGAGCAGTTCTTC
>TRBV19|-|TRBJ2-2|-
CASRSGGAGELFF
TGTGCCAGTAGGTCTGGGGGCGCCGGGGAGCTGTTTTTT
>TRBV9|few|TRBJ1-3|TRBD1
CASGARRGQAGNTIYF
TGTGCCAGTGGGGCCCGGAGGGGACAGGCAGGAAACACCATATATTTT
>TRBV10-3|-|TRBJ2-1|TRBD1
CAISARQGANEQFF
TGTGCCATCAGTGCCAGACAGGGGGCGAATGAGCAGTTCTTC
>TRBV6-1|-|TRBJ1-3|-
CASSEGSLRAVGNTIYF
TGTGCCAGCAGTGAAGGGTCGCTCAGAGCGGTTGGAAACACCATATATTTT
>TRBV6-5|-|TRBJ1-1|-
CASSYEPRGNTEAFF
TGTGCCAGCAGTTACGAGCCCAGGGGTAACACTGAAGCTTTCTTT
>TRBV3-1/TRBV3-2|-|TRBJ1-1|TRBD1
CASSQGTGGTEAFF
TGTGCCAGCAGCCAAGGTACAGGGGGCACTGAAGCTTTCTTT
>TRBV5-4|-|TRBJ1-6|-
CASSKQDSPLHF
TGTGCCAGCAGCAAACAGGATTCACCCCTCCACTTT
>TRBV7-9|-|TRBJ1-6|TRBD1
CASSRGTANSPLHF
TGTGCCAGCAGCCGCGGGACAGCTAATTCACCCCTCCACTTT
>TRBV19|-|TRBJ1-5|TRBD1
CASSDRTGIYQPQHF
TGTGCCAGTAGTGATCGGACAGGGATTTATCAGCCCCAGCATTTT
>TRBV12-5|-|TRBJ1-5|TRBD1
CASGSGQGGNQPQHF
TGTGCTAGTGGCAGTGGACAGGGTGGCAATCAGCCCCAGCATTTT
>TRBV7-2|-|TRBJ2-3|-
CASSREAGARTDTQYF
TGTGCCAGCAGCCGGGAGGCGGGGGCCCGCACAGATACGCAGTATTTT
>TRBV18|-|TRBJ2-2|TRBD1
CASSPPMRGLGTGELFF
TGTGCCAGCTCACCACCGATGAGGGGGCTGGGCACCGGGGAGCTGTTTTTT
>TRBV30|-|TRBJ1-5|TRBD1
CAFSGTGMSQPQHF
TGTGCCTTTTCCGGGACAGGGATGAGTCAGCCCCAGCATTTT
>TRBV19|few|TRBJ2-5|-
CATARGLSRETQYF
TGTGCCACCGCCCGCGGACTATCGAGGGAGACCCAGTACTTC
>TRBV6-6|-|TRBJ2-3|-
CASSYRRGSTDTQYF
TGTGCCAGCAGTTACCGTCGGGGAAGTACAGATACGCAGTATTTT
>TRBV4-1|-|TRBJ1-1|-
CASSQGPSRAFF
TGCGCCAGCAGCCAAGGTCCATCGCGGGCTTTCTTT
>TRBV2|-|TRBJ2-5|-
CASRLDSGTQYF
TGTGCCAGCCGCCTGGACAGTGGCACCCAGTACTTC
>TRBV24-1|-|TRBJ2-1|TRBD2
CATRAGGGSSYNEQFF
TGTGCCACCCGAGCGGGGGGCGGAAGCTCCTACAATGAGCAGTTCTTC
>TRBV6-2/TRBV6-3|-|TRBJ2-4|-
CASSPTTGPQRDF
TGTGCCAGCAGTCCCACCACCGGGCCCCAGAGGGACTTC
>TRBV27|-|TRBJ2-5|-
CASSLFKEGQETQYF
TGTGCCAGCAGTTTATTCAAGGAGGGCCAAGAGACCCAGTACTTC
>TRBV6-5|-|TRBJ2-5|TRBD1
CASGTDGETQYF
TGTGCCAGCGGGACAGATGGAGAGACCCAGTACTTC
>TRBV30|-|TRBJ1-1|-
CAWSADRIEAFF
TGTGCCTGGAGTGCGGACAGAATCGAAGCTTTCTTT
>TRBV6-5|-|TRBJ2-3|TRBD2
CASSYSLAGDDTQYF
TGTGCCAGCAGTTACAGTCTAGCGGGGGACGATACGCAGTATTTT
>TRBV27|-|TRBJ2-2|-
CASSPDGGWTGELFF
TGTGCCAGCAGTCCTGACGGGGGTTGGACCGGGGAGCTGTTTTTT
>TRBV5-1|-|TRBJ1-1|TRBD1
CASTDRVPSSTEAFF
TGCGCCAGCACGGACAGGGTCCCTTCGAGCACTGAAGCTTTCTTT
>TRBV9|-|TRBJ2-7|TRBD1
CASSGRGTGESEQYF
TGTGCCAGCAGCGGAAGAGGGACAGGGGAGTCGGAGCAGTACTTC
>TRBV25-1|-|TRBJ2-2|TRBD1
CASSELVGQGGSGELFF
TGTGCCAGCAGTGAATTGGTGGGACAGGGGGGCTCCGGGGAGCTGTTTTTT
>TRBV2|-|TRBJ1-6|-
CASSLLELNSPLHF
TGTGCCAGCAGTCTCCTTGAACTTAATTCACCCCTCCACTTT
>TRBV4-2|many|TRBJ2-3|-
CASSHAYTGSLTDTQYF
TGTGCCAGCAGCCATGCCTACACCGGGAGTCTGACAGATACGCAGTATTTT
>TRBV7-8|few|TRBJ1-1|-
CASSLGDRTTEAFF
TGTGCCAGCAGCTTAGGCGACAGGACCACTGAAGCTTTCTTT
>TRBV7-6|-|TRBJ1-4|TRBD1
CASSPGQGVREKLFF
TGTGCCAGCAGCCCGGGACAGGGTGTCCGTGAAAAACTGTTTTTT
>TRBV5-1|-|TRBJ2-6|-
CASSIKPGANVLTF
TGCGCCAGCAGCATCAAGCCTGGGGCCAACGTCCTGACTTTC
>TRBV4-1|-|TRBJ1-2|-
CASSQDRGRNYGYTF
TGCGCCAGCAGCCAAGATAGGGGCCGAAACTATGGCTACACCTTC
>TRBV15|once|TRBJ2-7|TRBD1
CATSSPRDRSYEQYF
TGTGCCACCAGCAGCCCCCGGGACAGGTCCTACGAGCAGTACTTC
>TRBV9|-|TRBJ2-2|-
CASSPHAFANTGELFF
TGTGCCAGCAGCCCCCATGCGTTCGCGAACACCGGGGAGCTGTTTTTT
>TRBV24-1|-|TRBJ2-3|-
CATSPPGGRADTQYF
TGTGCCACCAGTCCGCCGGGGGGCCGGGCAGATACGCAGTATTTT
>TRBV10-2|-|TRBJ1-5|-
CASRALENQPQHF
TGCGCCAGCAGGGCCTTGGAGAATCAGCCCCAGCATTTT
>TRBV10-3|-|TRBJ2-1|-
CAITAGTKDNEQFF
TGTGCCATCACCGCCGGGACAAAAGACAATGAGCAGTTCTTC
>TRBV3-1/TRBV3-2|-|TRBJ1-5|-
CASSQAIQGSNQPQHF
TGTGCCAGCAGCCAAGCGATCCAGGGGAGCAATCAGCCCCAGCATTTT